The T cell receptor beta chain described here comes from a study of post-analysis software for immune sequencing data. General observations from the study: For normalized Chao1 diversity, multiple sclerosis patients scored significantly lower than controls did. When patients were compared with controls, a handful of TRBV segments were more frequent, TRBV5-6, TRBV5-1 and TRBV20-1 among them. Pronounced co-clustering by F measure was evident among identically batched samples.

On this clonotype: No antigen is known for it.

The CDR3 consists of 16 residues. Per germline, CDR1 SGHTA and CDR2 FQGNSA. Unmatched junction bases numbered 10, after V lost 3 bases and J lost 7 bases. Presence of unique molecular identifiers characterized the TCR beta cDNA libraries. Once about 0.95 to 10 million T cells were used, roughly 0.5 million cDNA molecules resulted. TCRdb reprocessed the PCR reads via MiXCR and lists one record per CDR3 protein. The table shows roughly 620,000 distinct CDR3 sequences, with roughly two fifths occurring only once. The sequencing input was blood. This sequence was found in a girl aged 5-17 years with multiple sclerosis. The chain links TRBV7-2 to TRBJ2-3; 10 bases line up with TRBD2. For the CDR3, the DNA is TGTGCCAGCAGCTTGAGAGGGAGCGGGGGGGGAAATACGCAGTATTTT. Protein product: CASSLRGSGGGNTQYF.